The 21 T cell receptor beta chains reported below all come from one sample, sequenced in a study of vaccination and CD4 T cells after COVID-19 (dated by TCRdb to 2022 to 2024). The library was made by PCR. TCRdb records Illumina iSeq 100 as the sequencer. TCR sequencing of DNA from cultured CD4+ T cells used the Oncomine TCR Beta short-read assay at the Johns Hopkins FTIC core. TCRdb took the public reads, trimmed them with fastp at Q25, ran MiXCR for clone calling and kept in-frame beta chains. For every CDR3 protein sequence, its rows merge into one entry that carries the most common genes and DNA. The sample table lists approximately 5,400 distinct CDR3 sequences, 34% of them with a count of one. The ten top clones hold 26% of the sample. Antigen specificity for these receptors is unknown. Interpreted using the paper, the treatment or condition label stands for: approximately 9-day PBMC culture with coronavirus spike peptide pools or control peptides (ViraFEST assay). CD4+ T cells from unexposed donors were collected before the COVID-19 pandemic (2011-2018).

The sequenced sample consisted of CD4+ T cells from blood, cultured in vitro. These receptors were obtained from a human donor in good health.

This clonotype was seen a handful of times. This CDR3 is CSARDWGRNQPQHF. The DNA of the CDR3 is TGCAGTGCTAGAGATTGGGGGCGCAATCAGCCCCAGCATTTT. This chain connects TRBV20-1 to TRBJ1-5; possible D gene TRBD1, 6 bases. Germline V gene data show CDR1 as DFQATT and CDR2 as SNEGSKA (reference sequence). There are 14 residues in the CDR3. V was cut by 0 bases and J by 2 bases, with 8 bases left in between.

The gene calls are TRBV20-1 and TRBJ2-2; either TRBD1 or TRBD2 may fit D (5 bases each). The CDR3 length is 18 residues. CDR1 DFQATT and CDR2 SNEGSKA come from the germline V gene (reference sequence). The V gene lost 7 bases and the J gene lost 1 base, with 25 bases spanning the gap. CDR3 protein: CSVSLTGRLPLNTGELFF. The DNA for the CDR3 is TGCAGTGTTTCCCTAACGGGACGGCTCCCCCTGAACACCGGGGAGCTGTTTTTT.

This clonotype came up a few times. The junction and the germline gene differ at one end; a read error may be behind it. The chain links TRBV11-2 to TRBJ1-2, with no clear D. The CDR3 spans 12 residues. Looked up from germline, CDR1 is SGHAT and CDR2 is FQNNGV. CDR3 nucleotide sequence: TGTGCCAGCAGCCCCCTTAGCTATGGCTACACTTTC. Amino acids: CASSPLSYGYTF.

The chain is built from TRBV7-9 and TRBJ1-2; tentative D call: TRBD1 (5 bases). CDR3 length equals 12 residues. Trimming took 5 bases from V and 8 from J, leaving 12 bases between them. In germline, CDR1 is SEHNR, CDR2 FQNEAQ (reference sequence). The CDR3 here is CASSPRVPGYTF. CDR3 nucleotide sequence: TGTGCCAGCAGCCCCAGGGTGCCCGGCTACACCTTC.

This clonotype was seen a few times. V and J are TRBV7-2 and TRBJ2-1, with 13 bases aligning to TRBD2. This CDR3 region has 15 residues. Germline loops: CDR1 SGHTA, CDR2 FQGNSA. With V trimmed by 2 bases and J by 8 bases, 3 bases remained unmatched. The CDR3 spells CASSLTGTSGDEQFF. The CDR3, as DNA: TGTGCCAGCAGCTTAACCGGGACTAGCGGGGATGAGCAGTTCTTC.

The CDR3 coding sequence is TGTGCCAGCAGTGACGGGACTAACACCGGGGAGCTGTTTTTT. This translates into CASSDGTNTGELFF. This chain connects TRBV6-4 to TRBJ2-2; perhaps TRBD2 as D (6 bases). Germline-derived CDR1 and CDR2 are MRHNA and SNTAGT. Trimming removed 2 bases from V and 2 bases from J, with 6 bases in between. The CDR3 is 14 amino acids.

This clonotype was observed a few times. V and J are TRBV6-1 and TRBJ1-1; TRBD1 matches at 11 bases. Per germline, CDR1 MNHNS and CDR2 SASEGT. CDR3 length: 13 residues. Trimming removed 5 bases from V and 11 bases from J; junction bases left unmatched: 7. The CDR3 loop reads CASSLRDRGRAFF. The CDR3 DNA is TGTGCCAGCAGTCTAAGGGACAGGGGGAGGGCTTTCTTT.

This clonotype turned up a few times. The V gene is TRBV4-2, the J gene TRBJ1-2; D is unclear. The CDR3 covers 15 residues. CDR1 is LGHNA and CDR2 is YNFKEQ in the germline V gene. Trimming cost V 1 base and J 2 bases, with 11 bases left between them. The CDR3: CASSQVSKDNYGYTF. Here the CDR3 DNA reads TGTGCCAGCAGCCAAGTTTCCAAAGACAACTATGGCTACACCTTC.

This chain uses TRBV5-1 with TRBJ1-2; a possible D gene is TRBD1 (6 bases). Germline loops: CDR1 SGHRS, CDR2 YFSETQ. The germline V and J ends were trimmed by 2 bases and 4 bases, with 12 bases remaining between them. There are 14 residues in the CDR3. The CDR3 DNA sequence: TGCGCCAGCAGCTTAGGGGGGGTCTTCTATGGCTACACCTTC. Its protein is CASSLGGVFYGYTF.

This clonotype came up once. V is TRBV30 and J is TRBJ1-1; perhaps TRBD1 as D (6 bases). The CDR3 loop spans 11 amino acids. V was clipped by 4 bases and J by 7 bases, with 10 bases between them. Germline V lookup: CDR1 GTSNPN, CDR2 SVGIG (reference sequence). CDR3 loop: CAWNQGIEAFF. CDR3 coding DNA: TGTGCCTGGAACCAGGGGATTGAAGCTTTCTTT.

This chain joins TRBV20-1 and TRBJ1-4; no definite D call. The CDR3 spans 12 residues. Germline lookup yields CDR1 DFQATT and CDR2 SNEGSKA (reference sequence). The ends were cut back, 6 bases at V and 5 bases at J, with 10 bases in the middle. Written as DNA, the CDR3 is TGCAGTGCCCAAAGGCTGAATGAAAAACTGTTTTTT. It specifies CSAQRLNEKLFF.

The rearrangement joins TRBV12-3 or TRBV12-4 to TRBJ1-6; 8 positions agree with TRBD1. V lost 6 bases, J lost 9 bases, and 7 bases stayed unmatched. There are 14 residues in the CDR3. CDR3 sequence: CASRGIQGASPLHF. The CDR3 region has the DNA TGTGCCAGCAGGGGGATCCAGGGGGCTTCACCCCTCCACTTT.

V gene TRBV2 combines with J gene TRBJ2-3; the match to TRBD2 covers 7 bases. The V gene end was trimmed by 4 bases and the J gene end by 5 bases; junction bases not matched to a gene: 12. The CDR3 is made up of 16 amino acids. Germline V gene lookup returns CDR1 SNHLY and CDR2 FYNNEI. The DNA for the CDR3 is TGTGCCAGCAGTGGGATCCGGGGACTAATGGGAGATACGCAGTATTTT. It encodes CASSGIRGLMGDTQYF.

This clonotype was counted only a few times. The chain links TRBV19 to TRBJ1-6; perhaps TRBD1 as D (6 bases). V was shortened by 5 bases and J by 7 bases, with 9 bases between the two germline ends. CDR1 and CDR2 from the germline V gene are LNHDA and SQIVND (reference sequence). The CDR3 is made up of 13 amino acids. The CDR3 loop is CASSRTGNSPLHF. Written as DNA, the CDR3 is TGTGCCAGTAGTCGTACAGGGAATTCACCCCTCCACTTT.

The chain has TRBV5-1 and TRBJ2-2; D gene ambiguous. CDR1 and CDR2 from the germline V gene are SGHRS and YFSETQ. The CDR3 consists of 14 residues. The V end was cut by 0 bases, the J end by 5 bases, with 8 bases between. The CDR3 sequence is CASSLVLLTGELFF. CDR3 nucleotide sequence: TGCGCCAGCAGCTTGGTCCTATTAACCGGGGAGCTGTTTTTT.

This chain connects TRBV19 to TRBJ2-1, with TRBD2 matching 9 bases. Looked up from germline, CDR1 is LNHDA and CDR2 is SQIVND (reference sequence). The V gene end was trimmed by 6 bases and the J gene end by 4 bases; junction bases not matched to a gene: 7. The CDR3 is 15 amino acids. The CDR3 DNA is TGTGCCAGTAGAGCGAGACTAGCGGCTTACAATGAGCAGTTCTTC. As protein: CASRARLAAYNEQFF.

The chain uses TRBV5-1 and TRBJ1-1, with a weak D call TRBD1 (5 bases). The germline V and J ends were trimmed by 3 bases and 4 bases, with 19 bases remaining between them. Per germline, CDR1 SGHRS and CDR2 YFSETQ. CDR3 length equals 16 residues. The DNA of the CDR3 is TGCGCCAGCAGCTCGGATGCATGGGGCTTGACCACTGAAGCTTTCTTT. This gives the protein CASSSDAWGLTTEAFF.

CDR3 loop: CASSPGSVFEAFF. CDR3 in DNA: TGTGCCAGCAGCCCGGGAAGCGTTTTTGAAGCTTTCTTT. The rearrangement uses TRBV25-1 and TRBJ1-1; the D is unclear. CDR1 and CDR2 from the germline V gene are MGHDK and SYGVNS. CDR3 size: 13 residues. V lost 6 bases and J 7 bases, leaving 15 bases between the germline ends.

The J gene is TRBJ1-2, the V gene TRBV21-1; the table's D gene call, TRBD1, was not cross checked with the DNA. TRBV21-1 is labeled a pseudogene. This CDR3 comprises 12 residues. The CDR3 region is CASPGTYYGYTF. The DNA for the CDR3 is TGTGCCAGTCCCGGGACCTACTATGGCTACACCTTC.

The sample holds one count of this clonotype. The rearrangement uses TRBV6-1 and TRBJ2-7; D unresolved. This CDR3 has 12 residues. Per the germline V gene, CDR1 is MNHNS and CDR2 is SASEGT. V was shortened by 5 bases and J by 5 bases, with 10 bases between the two germline ends. This CDR3 is CASSPAYDEQYF. The CDR3 region has the DNA TGTGCCAGCAGTCCAGCCTACGACGAGCAGTACTTC.

In this sample, this clonotype turned up a few times. The chain is built from TRBV6-1 and TRBJ2-2; D remains ambiguous. Looked up from germline, CDR1 is MNHNS and CDR2 is SASEGT. V was pared by 8 bases and J by 5 bases, with 12 bases between. CDR3 length: 13 residues. CDR3 protein: CASLTPGTGELFF. The CDR3 nucleotides read TGTGCCAGCCTTACCCCCGGGACCGGGGAGCTGTTTTTT.